This paragraph covers one TCR beta chain sequence. This clonotype was counted ten times or more. Its binding antigen is unknown. Base qualities are missing; no much larger clone stands one base away. These data come from a study of T cells in Graves' hyperthyroidism and ophthalmopathy (dated by TCRdb to the late 2010s). The study in broad terms: Peripheral blood was sampled at the time of initial diagnosis, prior to any treatment. After blood sampling, hyperthyroidism patients were treated with methimazole at a starting dose of 30 mg daily, and ophthalmopathy patients were treated with high-dose intravenous methylprednisolone. Prospective prediction of ophthalmopathy was tested in an independent validation cohort consisting of under 20 hyperthyroidism patients and around 17 patients who later progressed to ophthalmopathy. For training and testing, the roughly 93 patients in the discovery cohort were randomly divided in a 7:3 ratio. To identify distinguishing TCR V-J signatures, a discovery cohort of about 95 patients was used, comprising 40 to 45 with Graves' ophthalmopathy and 57 with stable Graves' hyperthyroidism. According to the paper, TCR Vbeta CDR3 sequencing was carried out on over 130 peripheral blood samples, which came from 40 to 45 ophthalmopathy, around 74 hyperthyroidism and about 17 progressor patients. Thyroid tissue and blood T-cell repertoires from more than five Graves' hyperthyroidism patients were also compared in the study.

Hyperthyroidism patients were aged 18 to 65 years and newly diagnosed, with disease duration of less than 2 months. Any patient with an uncontrolled infection, another autoimmune disease, pregnancy or lactation was excluded. Diagnoses relied on clinical symptoms, serum thyroxine and TRAb, thyroid ultrasound and orbital computed tomography. Blood from progressor patients was drawn when they were first diagnosed with hyperthyroidism, before any ophthalmopathy symptoms appeared. PBMCs were separated from approximately 9.9 ml of fresh peripheral blood using Ficoll-Paque density gradient centrifugation. Progressor patients were defined as those initially diagnosed with Graves' hyperthyroidism in whom ophthalmopathy developed during follow-up. Total RNA was extracted using Trizol reagent, and RNA quality was assessed on an Agilent 2100 Bioanalyzer. Amplification of TCR beta CDR3 regions was carried out from RNA transcripts. The TCR CDR3 was subjected to a first round of RT-PCR using the HTBI primer set and the Qiagen OneStep RT-PCR kit. The libraries were constructed in a second round of multiplex PCR and then size-selected and purified. Paired-end sequencing of the libraries was performed with 100 bp reads on an Illumina HiSeq2000. Under the source paper's analysis protocol: Raw data were processed with SOAPnuke, discarding reads with adapters, uncalled bases, mean Phred below 15, or no exact constant-primer or identifier match. High-quality paired reads were merged using COPE v1.2.5, and each unique nucleotide sequence was defined as a clonotype. Clonotypes were aligned to IMGT TRBV, TRBD and TRBJ reference segments using MiTCR v1.1. The analysis included only V-J combinations with a frequency above 0.0001, which together covered approximately 99% of the repertoires. The TCS score was defined as F50 (clonal expansion) divided by E x V (chaos), with BLOSUM62-based TCRdist calculated between CDR3 peptides within each V-J. Welch's t-statistics and random forest reduced roughly 540 V-J features to under 15, which were used in a naive Bayes classifier (R e1071). TCRdb took the public reads, trimmed them with fastp at Q25, ran MiXCR for clone calling and kept in-frame beta chains. CDR3 protein sequences are deduplicated, and each keeps its most common genes and DNA. TCRdb, not the authors, supplied the V and J calls. This sample lists around 350,000 distinct CDR3 sequences; 15% to 19% were detected once. The ten most abundant clones make up roughly a quarter of the sample.

Broad study findings and their caveats: Most expanded thyroid clonotypes (frequency above 0.001) were also detected in blood, a finding suggesting that blood repertoires may reflect thyroid immune responses. No statistical method was used to fix the sample size in advance, and group allocation was not hidden from the investigators. In validation, the model predicted progression to ophthalmopathy with just under 71% sensitivity and less than 80% specificity, a median of 6.5 months before onset. In cross-validation, a model built on a 13 V-J signature told ophthalmopathy apart from stable hyperthyroidism with approximately 90% sensitivity and about 81% specificity, and in testing the same model reached 80%/75%.

In the germline V gene, CDR1 corresponds to MNHEY and CDR2 to SVGEGT. From the cysteine up to the phenylalanine, the CDR3 has a length of 15 residues. Only CDR3 DNA is held: 45 bases, read in frame from base 1. The trim is 0 bases for V and 0 bases for J, with a gap of 6 bases between the germline ends. The V gene is TRBV6-2 or TRBV6-3 and the J gene is TRBJ2-1; the D gene could be either TRBD1 or TRBD2, each agreeing at 5 bases. The sample was blood. This clonotype was sampled from a woman under 30 with Graves' hyperthyroidism that later progressed to Graves' ophthalmopathy. The nucleotides read TGTGCCAGCAGTTACTCTGGGGGCTCCTACAATGAGCAGTTCTTC. It specifies CASSYSGGSYNEQFF.